This TCR beta chain was sequenced during a study of beta chain features in type 1 diabetes. Overall study findings and caveats: Among patients with Type 1 diabetes, TCRB CDR3s were moderately but significantly shorter in every one of the four CD4+ subsets.

Germline V gene sequence: CDR1 SGDLS, CDR2 YYNGEE. Trimming removed 0 bases from V and 4 bases from J; junction bases left unmatched: 3. The CDR3 has 14 residues. As concerns this clone: The antigen remains unidentified.

The whole isolated RNA underwent reverse transcription, so sequencing captured expressed TCRB transcripts. Samples of naive, central memory and regulatory T cells yielded a mean of about 3.9 million reads. Sequenced by immunoSEQ multiplex PCR; TCRdb stores in-frame clones only, minus some. The table lists roughly 610,000 clones, less than 20% of them singletons. This chain connects TRBV9 to TRBJ1-1; 7 bases agree with TRBD1. This receptor was identified in a man between 18 and 35 years old in good health. Sequenced material: naive CD4+ T cells from blood. The CDR3 loop is CASSVVSGGTEAFF. CDR3 in DNA: TGTGCCAGCAGCGTAGTGTCAGGGGGCACTGAAGCTTTCTTT.